Listed below are T cell receptor beta chains from one sample, sequenced in a study of read filtering for tumor transcriptome and immune sequencing. TCRdb itself ran the reads through MiXCR, one entry per CDR3 protein. The data show about 61,000 distinct CDR3 sequences, about 19% seen once. The sequenced sample consisted of a population of CD138-negative cells sorted from bone marrow. These receptors originate from a donor over 35 with multiple myeloma. Both conserved end residues are part of each CDR3. D genes are given only for firm matches. Part of the rows lack a size; the others show once, few, many or a class for expanded clones.

V gene,D gene,clone size,J gene,CDR3 DNA,CDR3 protein
TRBV7-3,NA,few,TRBJ1-3,TGTGCCAGCAGCCAAGCAGGAACCTCTGGAAACACCATATATTTT,CASSQAGTSGNTIYF
TRBV20-1,NA,NA,TRBJ2-1,TGCAGTGCCGTCGCTGGGGGGCGGATTTTCTACAATGAGCAGTTCTTC,CSAVAGGRIFYNEQFF
TRBV12-3/TRBV12-4,NA,few,TRBJ1-6,TGTGCCAGCAGTTTACTGCGCAGACCCCTCCACTTT,CASSLLRRPLHF
TRBV3-1,TRBD1,many,TRBJ1-5,TGTGCCAGCAGCCAGAACAGGGGGCTTGGCAATCAGCCCCAGCATTTT,CASSQNRGLGNQPQHF
TRBV28,NA,NA,TRBJ2-6,TGTGCCAGCGCGGGACTGGGGACCGGGGTCAACGTCCTGACTTTC,CASAGLGTGVNVLTF
TRBV5-6,NA,NA,TRBJ1-5,TGTGCCAGCAGCCGCGGGACATTCAGCAATCAGCCCCAGCATTTT,CASSRGTFSNQPQHF
TRBV18,TRBD1,many,TRBJ1-1,TGTGCCAGCTCACCAAGAATACTTACAGGGGGCTCGACTGAAGCTTTCTTT,CASSPRILTGGSTEAFF
TRBV4-1,NA,many,TRBJ2-6,TGCGCCAGCAGCCATTCCTGGGAGGGGGGTACTGGGGCCAACGTCCTGACTTTC,CASSHSWEGGTGANVLTF
TRBV29-1,NA,many,TRBJ2-1,TGCAGCGTACCCGTGGTCCGTGAGCAGTTCTTC,CSVPVVREQFF
TRBV5-1,NA,many,TRBJ2-7,TGCGCCAGCAGCTTGGGACTCGAGGACGAGCAGTACTTC,CASSLGLEDEQYF
TRBV11-2,NA,many,TRBJ1-1,TGTGCCAGCAGCTCCCGGGACCGTTTCACTGAAGCTTTCTTT,CASSSRDRFTEAFF
TRBV3-1,NA,few,TRBJ2-1,TGTGCCAGCAGCCGTAGGGACTTTTTGAGTGAGCAGTTCTTC,CASSRRDFLSEQFF
TRBV28,NA,many,TRBJ2-1,TGTGCCAGCAGCCCCCCTCCCCCTTACAATGAGCAGTTCTTC,CASSPPPPYNEQFF
TRBV6-1,TRBD2,many,TRBJ2-5,TGTGCCAGCAGTTCGTCCGGGAGGGGGGAGACCCAGTACTTC,CASSSSGRGETQYF
TRBV28,NA,many,TRBJ2-5,TGTGCCAGCGAGGGGGAGGAGACCCAGTACTTC,CASEGEETQYF
TRBV5-4,NA,many,TRBJ2-1,TGTGCCAGCAGTACGAACAGGGAGGATGAGCAGTTCTTC,CASSTNREDEQFF
TRBV12-3/TRBV12-4,TRBD2,many,TRBJ2-5,TGTGCCAGCAGCCCTGGGACTAGCGGGAGTGAGACCCAGTACTTC,CASSPGTSGSETQYF
TRBV9,TRBD2,NA,TRBJ2-3,TGTGCCAGCAGCGTCTCACTAGCGGGGGGCCCCGGACCCACAGATACGCAGTATTTT,CASSVSLAGGPGPTDTQYF
TRBV19,NA,NA,TRBJ1-5,TGTGCCAGTAGAGACAATCCGGGTGGCAATCAGCCCCAGCATTTT,CASRDNPGGNQPQHF
TRBV10-3,NA,few,TRBJ1-1,TGTGCCATCATGTTGAACACTGAAGCTTTCTTT,CAIMLNTEAFF
TRBV6-6,TRBD1,many,TRBJ2-1,TGTGCCAGCAGTGAACAGGGGGCAGGGTACAATGAGCAGTTCTTC,CASSEQGAGYNEQFF
TRBV7-9,NA,many,TRBJ2-3,TGTGCCAGCAGCTTGTACAGAGACACAGATACGCAGTATTTT,CASSLYRDTDTQYF
TRBV20-1,NA,many,TRBJ1-1,TGCAGTGCTAGAGATAACGACCGCCACACTGAAGCTTTCTTT,CSARDNDRHTEAFF
TRBV19,TRBD2,many,TRBJ2-7,TGTGCCAGTAGTATAGCCGCTAGCGGGAGTGTCTACGAGCAGTACTTC,CASSIAASGSVYEQYF
TRBV7-8,NA,many,TRBJ1-5,TGTGCCAGCAGCTCCCGGTTTTGGGGTAGCAATCAGCCCCAGCATTTT,CASSSRFWGSNQPQHF
TRBV6-1,NA,many,TRBJ1-2,TGTGCCAGCAGTCCCCTCGCGGTGAATAACTATGGCTACACCTTC,CASSPLAVNNYGYTF
TRBV12-3/TRBV12-4,NA,NA,TRBJ2-1,TGTGCCAGCAGGGAAAGAGGTGAGCAGTTCTTC,CASRERGEQFF
TRBV12-3/TRBV12-4,NA,NA,TRBJ2-5,TGTGCCAGCAGTGCACCGGTACAGGACAAACAAGAGACCCAGTACTTC,CASSAPVQDKQETQYF
TRBV28,TRBD1,few,TRBJ1-5,TGTGCCAGCAGTCGCAGGGGGAATAGCAATCAGCCCCAGCATTTT,CASSRRGNSNQPQHF
TRBV7-9,NA,NA,TRBJ1-1,TGTGCCAGCAGCCGCCTGGTGACCCCGAACACTGAAGCTTTCTTT,CASSRLVTPNTEAFF
TRBV14,NA,many,TRBJ1-2,TGTGCCAGCAGCCCAGGCCAGGTCGTCTATGGCTACACCTTC,CASSPGQVVYGYTF
TRBV29-1,TRBD1,many,TRBJ1-1,TGCAGCGTTTTACCGACAGGGCCCACTGAAGCTTTCTTT,CSVLPTGPTEAFF
TRBV20-1,TRBD2,many,TRBJ2-7,TGCAGTGCTAGATGGGGGGGTCACGAGCAGTACTTC,CSARWGGHEQYF
TRBV11-2,NA,many,TRBJ1-4,TGTGCCAGCAGCTTATGGGGCAATGAAAAACTGTTTTTT,CASSLWGNEKLFF
TRBV20-1,TRBD1,few,TRBJ1-3,TGCAGTGCTCCCGGACAGGGGGAGGGAAACACCATATATTTT,CSAPGQGEGNTIYF
TRBV28,TRBD2,many,TRBJ2-1,TGTGCCAGCAGTTTTCTGGGGGGGATAAAACGAAAACTGAGTGAGCAGTTCTTC,CASSFLGGIKRKLSEQFF
TRBV6-6,NA,many,TRBJ2-3,TGTGCCAGCAGCCGAACAGGGTTCACAGATACGCAGTATTTT,CASSRTGFTDTQYF
TRBV7-8,NA,many,TRBJ2-1,TGTGCCAGCGCGACAGATTCCTACAATGAGCAGTTCTTC,CASATDSYNEQFF
TRBV10-2,TRBD2,many,TRBJ2-3,TGCGCCAGCAGTCACCAAAGGACTAGCGGTAGCACAGATACGCAGTATTTT,CASSHQRTSGSTDTQYF
TRBV7-2,TRBD2,NA,TRBJ2-1,TGTGCCAGCAGCTCTAGCGGGGGGCCGTACAATGAGCAGTTCTTC,CASSSSGGPYNEQFF
TRBV18,NA,many,TRBJ2-6,TGTGCCAGCTCACCACTAGGGGGAACTGGGGCCAACGTCCTGACTTTC,CASSPLGGTGANVLTF
TRBV12-3/TRBV12-4,TRBD1,many,TRBJ1-6,TGTGCCAGCAGTTTGCGACAGGGAGAATCACCCCTCCACTTT,CASSLRQGESPLHF
TRBV24-1,NA,many,TRBJ1-1,TGTGCCACCAGTGTTGGCACTGAAGCTTTCTTT,CATSVGTEAFF
TRBV6-5,NA,many,TRBJ2-5,TGTGCCAGCAGTTACTCTGGGGAGACCCAGTACTTC,CASSYSGETQYF
TRBV6-6,TRBD2,many,TRBJ2-1,TGTGCCAGCAGGGTAGGGGGGACTAGCCCGCCCGAGCAGTTCTTC,CASRVGGTSPPEQFF
TRBV5-6,TRBD2,many,TRBJ2-3,TGTGCCAGCAGCTCGACTAGCGGGAGCCGAAACACAGATACGCAGTATTTT,CASSSTSGSRNTDTQYF
TRBV7-9,TRBD1,NA,TRBJ2-3,TGTGCCAGCAGCCCTCAACAGGGGGCGACGCAGTATTTT,CASSPQQGATQYF
TRBV24-1,TRBD1,many,TRBJ2-6,TGTGCCACCAGTGATAACAGGGGACCCAACGTCCTGACTTTC,CATSDNRGPNVLTF
TRBV5-1,TRBD2,many,TRBJ2-3,TGCGCCAGCAGCTTTGGACTAGCGGGGGGCGATACGCAGTATTTT,CASSFGLAGGDTQYF